This is a list of T cell receptor beta chains from one sample in a study of blood T cell repertoires in COVID-19. Only in-frame clones appear in the TCRdb table, and some are missing; sequencing was by immunoSEQ multiplex PCR. This sample yields roughly 50,000 clones, of which 80% to 90% are seen a single time; over 4% belongs to the top ten. Sequenced input: peripheral blood. All receptors come from a woman aged 55-70 years with acute or convalescent COVID-19. CDR3s include the opening cysteine and the closing phenylalanine or tryptophan. The D gene is left open where the match is weak. The size entry is marked missing in some rows and otherwise reads once, few, many or a size class.

TRBV7-8	.	TRBJ2-7	.	TGTGCCAGCAGTGAGGGGGGGGACTCCTACGAGCAGTACTTC	CASSEGGDSYEQYF
TRBV30	.	TRBJ2-6	.	TGTGCCTGGAGTGTAGCAGGGATAGTTTTCTCTGGGGCCAACGTCCTGACTTTC	CAWSVAGIVFSGANVLTF
TRBV6-1	.	TRBJ1-2	.	TGTGCCAGCAGTGAAGCGGCAGGGGTGGGGTATGGCTACACCTTC	CASSEAAGVGYGYTF
TRBV11-3	.	TRBJ2-1	.	TGTGCCAGCAGCTTAGGACGCGGCTCCTCTCCGGATGAGCAGTTCTTC	CASSLGRGSSPDEQFF
TRBV7-2	.	TRBJ2-7	.	TGTGCCAGCAGGCGGGACAGCATAACCCCCTCGTACGAGCAGTACTTC	CASRRDSITPSYEQYF
TRBV19	once	TRBJ1-2	TRBD1	TGTGCCAGTCGACAGGGGTACTATGGCTACACCTTC	CASRQGYYGYTF
TRBV14	.	TRBJ1-1	.	TGTGCCAGCAGCTACAGGGTTGGCACTGAAGCTTTCTTT	CASSYRVGTEAFF
TRBV30	few	TRBJ1-3	.	TGTGCCTGGGCGTTATGGCAGGTCTCTGGAAACACCATATATTTT	CAWALWQVSGNTIYF
TRBV7-2	few	TRBJ2-3	TRBD1	TGTGCCAGCAGCTACACAGGGGGTCGGCCAGATACGCAGTATTTT	CASSYTGGRPDTQYF
TRBV2	.	TRBJ2-1	TRBD2	TGTGCCAGCAGTGAATCTAGCGGCTACAATGAGCAGTTCTTC	CASSESSGYNEQFF
TRBV4-1	.	TRBJ2-1	TRBD2	TGCGCCAGCAGCCAAGCTGCTAGCGGGGGGAACACCTACAATGAGCAGTTCTTC	CASSQAASGGNTYNEQFF
TRBV28	.	TRBJ2-1	TRBD2	TGTGCCAGCGGGGGGGGTGAGCAGTTCTTC	CASGGGEQFF
TRBV19	.	TRBJ2-1	TRBD2	TGTGCCAGTAGTATTCTCACTAGCGGGGGCTACAATGAGCAGTTCTTC	CASSILTSGGYNEQFF
TRBV5-1	.	TRBJ2-2	TRBD2	TGCGCCAGCTCCCGAAGCACTCTAGCGGGGGACACCGGGGAGCTGTTTTTT	CASSRSTLAGDTGELFF
TRBV4-1	once	TRBJ2-7	.	TGCGCCAGCAGCCAAGCGCGGGTCAGCTCCTTTACCTCCTACGAGCAGTACTTC	CASSQARVSSFTSYEQYF
TRBV24-1	.	TRBJ2-2	TRBD1	TGTGCCACCAGTGATCCGGGACAGGGAGACACCGGGGAGCTGTTTTTT	CATSDPGQGDTGELFF
TRBV28	.	TRBJ2-7	.	TGTGCCAGCAGTTTAATTGGACTCTCCTACGAGCAGTACTTC	CASSLIGLSYEQYF
TRBV27	.	TRBJ1-1	.	TGTGCCAGCAGTTTAGGAGTCTACACTGAAGCTTTCTTT	CASSLGVYTEAFF
TRBV19	.	TRBJ1-1	TRBD1	TGTGCCATCGGGACAGGTACTGAAGCTTTCTTT	CAIGTGTEAFF
TRBV5-1	.	TRBJ1-6	.	TGCGCCAGCAGCTTGGGCGACGGACAGCCCAATTCACCCCTCCACTTT	CASSLGDGQPNSPLHF
TRBV7-2	.	TRBJ2-7	.	TGTGCCAGCAGCCAGGTCTACGAGCAGTACTTC	CASSQVYEQYF
TRBV3-1/TRBV3-2	.	TRBJ1-3	.	TGTGCCAGCAGCCCAACTCATAGGAGCTCTGGAAACACCATATATTTT	CASSPTHRSSGNTIYF
TRBV5-1	.	TRBJ2-7	.	TGCGCCAGCAGCTTGGTTCAGGGTTCAAAATACGAGCAGTACTTC	CASSLVQGSKYEQYF
TRBV12-5	.	TRBJ1-2	.	TGTGCTAGTGGTTTGGCAGGGGTCACTGGCTACACCTTC	CASGLAGVTGYTF
TRBV5-1	few	TRBJ1-4	.	TGCGCCAGCAGCTTCGGGAGTGCAACTAATGAAAAACTGTTTTTT	CASSFGSATNEKLFF
TRBV20-1	once	TRBJ1-1	.	TGCAGTGCTAGTCGGCAGACACTCACTGAAGCTTTCTTT	CSASRQTLTEAFF
TRBV7-8	.	TRBJ1-2	TRBD1	TGTGCCAGCAGCCTGTCCAGGGGGCAACACTATGGCTACACCTTC	CASSLSRGQHYGYTF
TRBV7-8	.	TRBJ2-2	TRBD2	TGTGCCAGCAGCTTAGCGCTGGGGGGGTCCGGGGAGCTGTTTTTT	CASSLALGGSGELFF
TRBV7-2	.	TRBJ1-1	TRBD1	TGTGCCAGCAGCAGGGACAGGGCAAGGGGCACTGAAGCTTTCTTT	CASSRDRARGTEAFF
TRBV6-6	.	TRBJ2-7	.	TGTGCCAGCAGTTACGCAACAGGGAAATACGAGCAGTACTTC	CASSYATGKYEQYF
TRBV5-1	.	TRBJ2-5	.	TGCGCCAGCACCCCGACTAACTCAAAATCCCAGACCCAGTACTTC	CASTPTNSKSQTQYF
TRBV6-5	.	TRBJ1-3	.	TGTGCCAGCACTGGACAGATCTCTGGAAACACCATATATTTT	CASTGQISGNTIYF
TRBV6-6	.	TRBJ2-3	.	TGTGCCAGCAGACCAGGGACAGATACGCAGTATTTT	CASRPGTDTQYF
TRBV27	once	TRBJ2-1	.	TGTGCCAGCAGTTCGGCGGCGGGCTCCTACAATGAGCAGTTCTTC	CASSSAAGSYNEQFF
TRBV14	.	TRBJ2-1	TRBD1	TGTGCCGTTTCCGGGACAGCGAATGAGCAGTTCTTC	CAVSGTANEQFF
TRBV5-6	.	TRBJ2-7	.	TGTGCCAGCAGCGTTGGCCAAATCTACGAGCAGTACTTC	CASSVGQIYEQYF
TRBV27	.	TRBJ2-7	.	TGTGCCAGCAGTTTAAAAAGGGGGTTTGGGTCCTACGAGCAGTACTTC	CASSLKRGFGSYEQYF
TRBV28	.	TRBJ2-2	TRBD1	TGTGCCAGCAGATTAAGCGGGACAGGGGGCACCGGGGAGCTGTTTTTT	CASRLSGTGGTGELFF
TRBV11-3	.	TRBJ2-1	TRBD2	TGTGCCAGCAGCCCTGCGGGGGGGTTTAACAATGAGCAGTTCTTC	CASSPAGGFNNEQFF
TRBV28	.	TRBJ1-5	.	TGTGCCAGCATCCAACTCGGGACTAATCAGCCCCAGCATTTT	CASIQLGTNQPQHF
TRBV11-2	.	TRBJ2-2	.	TGTGCCAGCAGCTTAGTAGGGGAAAACACCGGGGAGCTGTTTTTT	CASSLVGENTGELFF
TRBV5-4	few	TRBJ1-2	TRBD1	TGTGCCAGCAGCCTGGACAGGGGCTATGGCTACACCTTC	CASSLDRGYGYTF
TRBV10-2	.	TRBJ1-2	.	TGCGCCAGCGAGGGAACAGGGTATGGCTACACCTTC	CASEGTGYGYTF
TRBV18	.	TRBJ2-7	TRBD1	TGTGCCAGCTTCACGAGGGACAGACCTTACGAGCAGTACTTC	CASFTRDRPYEQYF
TRBV24-1	.	TRBJ2-3	TRBD2	TGTGCCACCAGTGATTCGAAGCGGGGTAGGGCGCATACGCAGTATTTT	CATSDSKRGRAHTQYF
TRBV29-1	.	TRBJ2-1	.	TGCAGCGTTGAAGAGGCTTCATGGTATTACAATGAGCAGTTCTTC	CSVEEASWYYNEQFF
TRBV6-5	once	TRBJ2-3	.	TGTGCCAGCAGACTACAGGTTGGAGGCACAGATACGCAGTATTTT	CASRLQVGGTDTQYF
TRBV7-8	.	TRBJ1-2	.	TGTGCCAGCAGCTTAGCGACGGGGGGAGGGAGCCACACCTTC	CASSLATGGGSHTF
TRBV6-5	.	TRBJ2-7	TRBD2	TGTGCCAGCAGTTCAAGGTCGGGACTAGTTTACCACGAGCAGTACTTC	CASSSRSGLVYHEQYF
TRBV11-3	.	TRBJ1-3	.	TGTGCCAGCAGCCGAGGACATGGAAACACCATATATTTT	CASSRGHGNTIYF
TRBV7-9	few	TRBJ1-2	.	TGTGCCAGCCGCGGGGCAGGAGAGAACTATGGCTACACCTTC	CASRGAGENYGYTF